A selection of T cell receptor beta chains follows, all from one sample in a study of CD8+ T cells in alopecia areata. The protocol was immunoSEQ multiplex PCR, while the TCRdb copy is restricted to in-frame clones and leaves out a portion. The data contain under 350,000 clones, 58% of them singletons. Material: CD4+ T cells sorted from blood, obtained at week 24, from a patient treated with tofacitinib. These receptors came from a human donor with alopecia areata. The CDR3 runs from the conserved cysteine through the conserved F or W. The order of the fields is V gene, clone size, J gene, D gene, CDR3 protein, CDR3 DNA. A D gene is named only where the DNA matches it firmly. Size is stated for part of the rows, as once, few or many counts, or as a class when the clone is expanded.

v_call: TRBV27
clone_size: .
j_call: TRBJ1-5
d_call: .
cdr3_aa: CASDRSTDYSNQPQHF
cdr3_nt: TGTGCCAGCGACCGTTCGACGGATTATAGCAATCAGCCCCAGCATTTT

v_call: TRBV29-1
clone_size: .
j_call: TRBJ2-2
d_call: TRBD2
cdr3_aa: CSALRGGIGELFF
cdr3_nt: TGCAGCGCGCTAAGGGGAGGGATCGGGGAGCTGTTTTTT

v_call: TRBV28
clone_size: few
j_call: TRBJ1-2
d_call: .
cdr3_aa: CASQRDPINYGYTF
cdr3_nt: TGTGCCAGCCAGAGGGACCCGATTAACTATGGCTACACCTTC

v_call: TRBV5-4
clone_size: .
j_call: TRBJ2-3
d_call: TRBD1
cdr3_aa: CASSLPLTGGVTDTQYF
cdr3_nt: TGTGCCAGCAGCTTGCCTTTGACAGGGGGGGTCACAGATACGCAGTATTTT

v_call: TRBV2
clone_size: .
j_call: TRBJ1-5
d_call: .
cdr3_aa: CASSKDSLQPQHF
cdr3_nt: TGTGCCAGCAGTAAGGACAGCCTTCAGCCCCAGCATTTT

v_call: TRBV15
clone_size: .
j_call: TRBJ1-1
d_call: .
cdr3_aa: CATRKGENTEAFF
cdr3_nt: TGTGCCACCCGCAAGGGTGAGAACACTGAAGCTTTCTTT

v_call: TRBV19
clone_size: few
j_call: TRBJ2-2
d_call: TRBD1
cdr3_aa: CASSFPGQVTGELFF
cdr3_nt: TGTGCCAGTAGTTTCCCGGGACAGGTCACCGGGGAGCTGTTTTTT

v_call: TRBV30
clone_size: once
j_call: TRBJ1-5
d_call: TRBD1
cdr3_aa: CAWGTGDQPQHF
cdr3_nt: TGTGCCTGGGGGACAGGGGATCAGCCCCAGCATTTT

v_call: TRBV30
clone_size: once
j_call: TRBJ1-3
d_call: .
cdr3_aa: CALWGGYSGNTIYF
cdr3_nt: TGTGCCCTGTGGGGCGGTTACTCTGGAAACACCATATATTTT

v_call: TRBV27
clone_size: few
j_call: TRBJ2-7
d_call: .
cdr3_aa: CASSHRTASSYEQYF
cdr3_nt: TGTGCCAGCAGTCACCGGACAGCGAGCTCCTACGAGCAGTACTTC

v_call: TRBV10-3
clone_size: .
j_call: TRBJ2-6
d_call: .
cdr3_aa: CAISESVLRSGANVLTF
cdr3_nt: TGTGCCATCAGTGAGTCTGTCCTACGCTCTGGGGCCAACGTCCTGACTTTC

v_call: TRBV6-6
clone_size: few
j_call: TRBJ1-1
d_call: .
cdr3_aa: CAITLEGRAFF
cdr3_nt: TGTGCCATCACACTCGAGGGTCGGGCTTTCTTT

v_call: TRBV29-1
clone_size: few
j_call: TRBJ2-1
d_call: .
cdr3_aa: CSAWLAEQFF
cdr3_nt: TGCAGCGCGTGGTTGGCTGAGCAGTTCTTC

v_call: TRBV5-1
clone_size: few
j_call: TRBJ1-1
d_call: TRBD1
cdr3_aa: CASSQQTGGNTEAFF
cdr3_nt: TGCGCCAGCAGCCAACAAACAGGGGGGAACACTGAAGCTTTCTTT

v_call: TRBV5-1
clone_size: .
j_call: TRBJ1-6
d_call: .
cdr3_aa: CASSFDGAGDSPLHF
cdr3_nt: TGCGCCAGCAGCTTCGACGGGGCAGGGGATTCACCCCTCCACTTT

v_call: TRBV6-6
clone_size: few
j_call: TRBJ2-1
d_call: TRBD2
cdr3_aa: CASLAGGHNEQFF
cdr3_nt: TGTGCCAGCCTAGCGGGGGGGCACAATGAGCAGTTCTTC

v_call: TRBV30
clone_size: .
j_call: TRBJ2-7
d_call: .
cdr3_aa: CAWSELNPTPYEQYF
cdr3_nt: TGTGCCTGGAGTGAGTTAAATCCGACCCCCTACGAGCAGTACTTC

v_call: TRBV25-1
clone_size: .
j_call: TRBJ1-6
d_call: .
cdr3_aa: CASSEYGGGGQNSPLHF
cdr3_nt: TGTGCCAGCAGTGAATATGGGGGAGGAGGACAAAATTCACCCCTCCACTTT

v_call: TRBV7-2
clone_size: .
j_call: TRBJ2-7
d_call: TRBD1
cdr3_aa: CASSRQGHEQYF
cdr3_nt: TGTGCCAGCAGCCGACAGGGACACGAGCAGTACTTC

v_call: TRBV7-2
clone_size: .
j_call: TRBJ1-4
d_call: .
cdr3_aa: CASSPMLAVNEKLFF
cdr3_nt: TGTGCCAGCAGTCCCATGCTGGCAGTCAATGAAAAACTGTTTTTT

v_call: TRBV30
clone_size: few
j_call: TRBJ2-3
d_call: .
cdr3_aa: CAWSRAPDDITDTQYF
cdr3_nt: TGTGCCTGGAGTCGCGCACCCGACGATATCACAGATACGCAGTATTTT

v_call: TRBV2
clone_size: .
j_call: TRBJ1-1
d_call: .
cdr3_aa: CASSDPTGHGDTEAFF
cdr3_nt: TGTGCCAGCAGTGACCCTACAGGGCATGGGGACACTGAAGCTTTCTTT

v_call: TRBV28
clone_size: .
j_call: TRBJ2-2
d_call: .
cdr3_aa: CASSDFPGLHRGTGELFF
cdr3_nt: TGTGCCAGCAGTGATTTTCCGGGACTCCACCGGGGCACCGGGGAGCTGTTTTTT

v_call: TRBV6-5
clone_size: .
j_call: TRBJ1-5
d_call: .
cdr3_aa: CASWTVYQPQHF
cdr3_nt: TGTGCCAGCTGGACAGTTTATCAGCCCCAGCATTTT